Below are 7 T cell receptor beta chains sequenced from a single sample in a study of cytomegalovirus exposure and HLA in healthy donors. 60 Vbeta and 13 Jbeta primers were used in PCR. The assay was immunoSEQ multiplex PCR, and TCRdb's table has in-frame clones only and misses some. The sample lists about 130,000 clones, 75% to 90% occurring once. Sequenced input: PBMCs. The receptor source for this set is a woman in her thirties or forties in good health and CMV-seronegative.

This chain links TRBV19 with TRBJ2-1, with TRBD2 matching 8 bases. The germline V gene has CDR1 LNHDA and CDR2 SQIVND (reference sequence). The length of the CDR3 is 16 residues. Trimming cost V 7 bases and J 0 bases; bases outside gene matches: 8. CDR3 bases: TGTGCCAGTACCCCGGGTAGCGGGATCTCCTACAATGAGCAGTTCTTC. Its protein is CASTPGSGISYNEQFF.

CDR3 region: CASGFQQGPPSTDTQYF. The DNA of the CDR3 is TGTGCTAGTGGTTTCCAACAGGGGCCACCTAGCACAGATACGCAGTATTTT. This sequence joins TRBV12-5 and TRBJ2-3, with 7 nucleotides matching TRBD1. This CDR3 contains 17 residues. Germline V lookup: CDR1 LGHNT, CDR2 FRNRAP. The junction had 9 bases not matched to a gene; V was cut back by 3 bases and J by 0 bases.

The CDR3 loop reads CAISVGAPQETQYF. CDR3 nucleotides: TGTGCCATCAGTGTGGGGGCACCACAAGAGACCCAGTACTTC. This sequence joins TRBV10-3 and TRBJ2-5; TRBD1 might be the D (6 bases). V was shortened by 4 bases and J by 2 bases, with 11 bases between the two germline ends. The V gene's germline CDR1 is ENHRY and CDR2 SYGVKD. This CDR3 is 14 amino acids long.

The chain joins TRBV11-2 to TRBJ1-1, with D tentatively TRBD1 (5 bases). Germline V gene lookup returns CDR1 SGHAT and CDR2 FQNNGV. The CDR3 length is 14 residues. Between the trimmed V and J ends, which lost 8 bases and 0 bases, there was a span of 13 bases. CDR3 sequence reads: CASSLGAMNTEAFF. In DNA, the CDR3 is TGTGCCAGCTCCCTTGGGGCCATGAACACTGAAGCTTTCTTT.

V gene TRBV5-8 combines with J gene TRBJ1-5, with TRBD1 as a possible D gene (5 bases). Germline V gene data show CDR1 as SGHTS and CDR2 as YDEGEE. The CDR3 covers 15 residues. Trimming pared 0 bases from V and 5 bases from J, leaving 12 bases between. DNA for the CDR3: TGTGCCAGCAGCTTGGTGGTGTGGGGGGATCAGCCCCAGCATTTT. As protein: CASSLVVWGDQPQHF.

V is TRBV4-2 and J is TRBJ2-5; TRBD2 matches 12 bases. The germline V gene encodes CDR1 LGHNA and CDR2 YNFKEQ. V lost 0 bases to trimming and J lost 4 bases; unmatched junction nucleotides: 3. The CDR3 covers 16 residues. In DNA, the CDR3 is TGTGCCAGCAGCCAAGATCCTAGCGGGGGGGGAGAGACCCAGTACTTC. This encodes CASSQDPSGGGETQYF.

This clone has a handful of counts. The rearrangement uses TRBV4-1 and TRBJ1-3; D is unclear. CDR1 and CDR2 (germline): MGHRA, YSYEKL. The ends were cut back, 1 base at V and 3 bases at J, with 10 bases in the middle. CDR3 length: 15 residues. This chain's CDR3 is CASSQGVTGGNTIYF. CDR3 nucleotides: TGCGCCAGCAGCCAAGGGGTCACGGGTGGAAACACCATATATTTT.